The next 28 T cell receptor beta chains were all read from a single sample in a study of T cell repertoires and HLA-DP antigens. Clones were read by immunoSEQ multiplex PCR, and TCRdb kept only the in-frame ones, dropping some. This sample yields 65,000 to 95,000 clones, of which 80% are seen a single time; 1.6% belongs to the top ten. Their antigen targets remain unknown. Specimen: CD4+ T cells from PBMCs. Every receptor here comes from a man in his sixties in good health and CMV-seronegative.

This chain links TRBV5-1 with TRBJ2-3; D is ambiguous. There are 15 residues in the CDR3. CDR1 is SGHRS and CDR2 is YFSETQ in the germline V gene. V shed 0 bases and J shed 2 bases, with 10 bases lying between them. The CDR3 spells CASSLVPGYTDTQYF. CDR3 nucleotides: TGCGCCAGCAGCTTGGTCCCCGGATACACAGATACGCAGTATTTT.

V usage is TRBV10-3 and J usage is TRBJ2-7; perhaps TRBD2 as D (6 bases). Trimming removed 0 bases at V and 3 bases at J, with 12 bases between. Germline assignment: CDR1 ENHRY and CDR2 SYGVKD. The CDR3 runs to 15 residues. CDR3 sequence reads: CAISESQRDFYEQYF. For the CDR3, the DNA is TGTGCCATCAGTGAGTCGCAAAGGGACTTCTACGAGCAGTACTTC.

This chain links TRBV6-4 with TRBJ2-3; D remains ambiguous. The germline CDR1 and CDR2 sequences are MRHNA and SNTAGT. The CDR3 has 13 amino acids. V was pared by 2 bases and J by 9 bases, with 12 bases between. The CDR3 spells CASSDGGFATQYF. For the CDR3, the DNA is TGTGCCAGCAGTGACGGCGGCTTTGCGACGCAGTATTTT.

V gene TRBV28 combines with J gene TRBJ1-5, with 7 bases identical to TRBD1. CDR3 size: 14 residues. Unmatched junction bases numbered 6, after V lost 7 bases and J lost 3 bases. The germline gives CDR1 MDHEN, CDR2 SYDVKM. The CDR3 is CASTSTGINQPQHF. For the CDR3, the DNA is TGTGCCAGCACCTCGACAGGGATCAATCAGCCCCAGCATTTT.

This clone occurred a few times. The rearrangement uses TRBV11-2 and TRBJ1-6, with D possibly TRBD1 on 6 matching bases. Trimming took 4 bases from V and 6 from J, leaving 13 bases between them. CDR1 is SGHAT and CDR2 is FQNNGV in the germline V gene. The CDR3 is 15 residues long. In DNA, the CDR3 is TGTGCCAGCAGCTCCCGGACAGACGGTAATTCACCCCTCCACTTT. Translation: CASSSRTDGNSPLHF.

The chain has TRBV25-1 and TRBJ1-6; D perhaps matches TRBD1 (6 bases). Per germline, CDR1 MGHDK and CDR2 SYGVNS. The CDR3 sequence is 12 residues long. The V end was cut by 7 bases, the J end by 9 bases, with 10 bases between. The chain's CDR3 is CASTKGVSPLHF. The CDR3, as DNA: TGTGCCAGCACCAAGGGGGTTTCACCCCTCCACTTT.

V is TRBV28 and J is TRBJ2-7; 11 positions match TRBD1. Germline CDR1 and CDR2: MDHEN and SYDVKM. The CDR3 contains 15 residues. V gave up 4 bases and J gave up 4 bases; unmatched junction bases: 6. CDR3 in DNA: TGTGCCAGCAGTTATGGGACAGGGGGAACTTACGAGCAGTACTTC. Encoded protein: CASSYGTGGTYEQYF.

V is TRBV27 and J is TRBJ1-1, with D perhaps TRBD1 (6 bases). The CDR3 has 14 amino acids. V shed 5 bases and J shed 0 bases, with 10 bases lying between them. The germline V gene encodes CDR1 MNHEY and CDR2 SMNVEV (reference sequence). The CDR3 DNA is TGTGCCAGCAGTCATAAGGGGGTGAACACTGAAGCTTTCTTT. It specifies CASSHKGVNTEAFF.

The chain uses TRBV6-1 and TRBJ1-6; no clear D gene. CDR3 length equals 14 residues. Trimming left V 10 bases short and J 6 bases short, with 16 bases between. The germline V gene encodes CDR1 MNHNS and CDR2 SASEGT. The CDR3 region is CATTPDGLNSPLHF. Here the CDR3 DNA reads TGTGCCACCACCCCGGACGGTCTTAATTCACCCCTCCACTTT.

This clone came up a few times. The CDR3 coding sequence is TGTGCCACCGGGGCCAGCCAAGAGACCCAGTACTTC. Amino acids: CATGASQETQYF. The V call is TRBV5-4, the J call TRBJ2-5; D possibly matches TRBD1 or TRBD2 (5 bases each). The CDR3 has 12 amino acids. Germline-derived CDR1 and CDR2 are SGHNT and YYREEE (reference sequence). Between the trimmed V and J ends, which lost 9 bases and 1 base, there was a span of 10 bases. The full variable domain, rest sourced from reference TRBV5-4 and TRBJ2-5, is ETGVTQSPTHLIKTRGQQVTLRCSSQSGHNTVSWYQQALGQGPQFIFQYYREEENGRGNFPPRFSGLQFPNYSSELNVNALELDDSALYLCATGASQETQYFGPGTRLLVL.

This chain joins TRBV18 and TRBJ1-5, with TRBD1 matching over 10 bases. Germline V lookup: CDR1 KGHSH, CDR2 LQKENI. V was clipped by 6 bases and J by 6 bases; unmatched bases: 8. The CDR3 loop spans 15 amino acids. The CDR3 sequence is CASSIGTGDRQPQHF. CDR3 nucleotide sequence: TGTGCCAGCTCCATAGGGACAGGGGATCGTCAGCCCCAGCATTTT.

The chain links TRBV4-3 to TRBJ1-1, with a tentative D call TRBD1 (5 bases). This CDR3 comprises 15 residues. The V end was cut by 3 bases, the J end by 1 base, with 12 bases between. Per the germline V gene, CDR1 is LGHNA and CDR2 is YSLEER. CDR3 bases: TGCGCCAGCAGCCACGGGACTTTTGGGAACACTGAAGCTTTCTTT. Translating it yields CASSHGTFGNTEAFF.

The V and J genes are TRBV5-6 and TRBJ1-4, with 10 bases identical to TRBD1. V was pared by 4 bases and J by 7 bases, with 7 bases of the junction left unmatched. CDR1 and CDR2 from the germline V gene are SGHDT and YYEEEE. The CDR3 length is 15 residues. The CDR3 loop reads CASSLGTGVVEKLFF. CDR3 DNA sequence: TGTGCCAGCAGCCTGGGGACAGGGGTGGTTGAAAAACTGTTTTTT.

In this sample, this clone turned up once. DNA of the CDR3: TGCGCCAGCAGCACACAACCGGGACATGGCGTCGACGAGCAGTACTTC. As protein: CASSTQPGHGVDEQYF. V and J are TRBV5-1 and TRBJ2-7, with D tentatively TRBD1 (6 bases). Trimming removed 4 bases at V and 5 bases at J, with 22 bases between. The CDR3 extends over 16 amino acids. Germline V gene data show CDR1 as SGHRS and CDR2 as YFSETQ.

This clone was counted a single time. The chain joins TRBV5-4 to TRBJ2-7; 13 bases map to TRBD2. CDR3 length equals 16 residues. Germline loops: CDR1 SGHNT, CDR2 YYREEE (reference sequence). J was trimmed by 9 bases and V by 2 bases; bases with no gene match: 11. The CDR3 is CASSFGGLAGTAVQYV. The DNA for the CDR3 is TGTGCCAGCAGCTTTGGGGGACTAGCGGGAACTGCAGTGCAGTACGTC.

CDR3 sequence (DNA): TGTGCCAGCACTGTGACAGGGGCGAACACTGAAGCTTTCTTT. This codes for CASTVTGANTEAFF. This chain connects TRBV2 to TRBJ1-1; 8 nucleotides match TRBD1. Germline CDR1 SNHLY, CDR2 FYNNEI. V dropped 7 bases and J dropped 1; count of bases not matched to a gene: 5. CDR3 size: 14 residues.

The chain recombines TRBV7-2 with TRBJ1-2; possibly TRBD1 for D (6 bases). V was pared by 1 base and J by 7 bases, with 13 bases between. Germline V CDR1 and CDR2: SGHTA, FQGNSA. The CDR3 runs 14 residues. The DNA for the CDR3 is TGTGCCAGCAGCTTAGTGGTCAGGGGAAGTGGCTACACCTTC. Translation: CASSLVVRGSGYTF.

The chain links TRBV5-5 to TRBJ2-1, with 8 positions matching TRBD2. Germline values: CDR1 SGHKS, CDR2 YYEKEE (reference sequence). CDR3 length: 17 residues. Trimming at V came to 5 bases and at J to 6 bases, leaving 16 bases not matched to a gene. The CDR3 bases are TGTGCCAGCAGGTACACCGTCACCCGCGGGGGGACCAATGAGCAGTTCTTC. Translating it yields CASRYTVTRGGTNEQFF.

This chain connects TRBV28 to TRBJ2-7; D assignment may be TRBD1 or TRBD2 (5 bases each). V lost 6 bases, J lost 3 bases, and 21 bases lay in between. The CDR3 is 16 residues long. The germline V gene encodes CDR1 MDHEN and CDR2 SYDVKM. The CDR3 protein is CASSGDSDLRDYEQYF. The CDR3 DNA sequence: TGTGCCAGCAGCGGTGACAGCGACTTGAGGGACTACGAGCAGTACTTC. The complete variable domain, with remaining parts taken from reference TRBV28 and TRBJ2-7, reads DVKVTQSSRYLVKRTGEKVFLECVQDMDHENMFWYRQDPGLGLRLIYFSYDVKMKEKGDIPEGYSVSREKKERFSLILESASTNQTSMYLCASSGDSDLRDYEQYFGPGTRLTVT.

The CDR3 sequence: CASSYSTGDYGYTF. The CDR3, as DNA: TGTGCCAGCAGTTACTCAACGGGGGATTATGGCTACACCTTC. V usage is TRBV6-5 and J usage is TRBJ1-2, with a weak D call TRBD1 (5 bases). With 0 bases removed from V and 5 bases from J, the gap between germline ends came to 10 bases. This CDR3 spans 14 amino acids. The V gene's germline CDR1 is MNHEY and CDR2 SVGAGI.

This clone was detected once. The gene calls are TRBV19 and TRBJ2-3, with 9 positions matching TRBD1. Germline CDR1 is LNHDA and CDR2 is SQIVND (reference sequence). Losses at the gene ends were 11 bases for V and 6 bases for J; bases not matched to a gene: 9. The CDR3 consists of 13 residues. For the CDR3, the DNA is TGTGCCGACTACAGGGGGCCAAGGGATACGCAGTATTTT. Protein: CADYRGPRDTQYF.

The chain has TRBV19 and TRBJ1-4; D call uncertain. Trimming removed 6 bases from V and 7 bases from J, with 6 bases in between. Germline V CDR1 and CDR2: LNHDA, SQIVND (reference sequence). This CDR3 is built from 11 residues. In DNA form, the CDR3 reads TGTGCCAGTAGGTCAGGTGAAAAACTGTTTTTT. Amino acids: CASRSGEKLFF.

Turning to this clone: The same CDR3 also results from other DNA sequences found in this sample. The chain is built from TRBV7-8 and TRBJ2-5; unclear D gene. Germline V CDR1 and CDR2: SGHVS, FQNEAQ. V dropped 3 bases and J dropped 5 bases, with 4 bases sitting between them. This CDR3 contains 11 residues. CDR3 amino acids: CASSFKETQYF. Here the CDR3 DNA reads TGTGCCAGCAGCTTTAAGGAGACCCAGTACTTC.

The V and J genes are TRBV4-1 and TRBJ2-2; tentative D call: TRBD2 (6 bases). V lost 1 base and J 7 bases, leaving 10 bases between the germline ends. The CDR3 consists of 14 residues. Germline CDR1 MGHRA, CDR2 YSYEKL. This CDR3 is CASSQVEGLGELFF. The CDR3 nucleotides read TGCGCCAGCAGCCAAGTGGAGGGCCTCGGGGAGCTGTTTTTT.

The CDR3 nucleotides read TGTGCCAGCAGTTTTGGGGGGGGGTCCCATCAGCCCCAGCATTTT. It yields the protein CASSFGGGSHQPQHF. The V call is TRBV28, the J call TRBJ1-5, with D maybe TRBD1 (5 bases). The V end was cut by 3 bases, the J end by 5 bases, with 14 bases between. This CDR3 is built from 15 residues. Germline loops: CDR1 MDHEN, CDR2 SYDVKM.

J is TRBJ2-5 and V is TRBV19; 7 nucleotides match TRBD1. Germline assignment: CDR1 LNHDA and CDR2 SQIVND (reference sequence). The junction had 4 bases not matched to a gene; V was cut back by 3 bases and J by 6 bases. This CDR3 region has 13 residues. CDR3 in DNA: TGTGCCAGTAGTATGGGACAGAGGAAGACCCAGTACTTC. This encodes CASSMGQRKTQYF.

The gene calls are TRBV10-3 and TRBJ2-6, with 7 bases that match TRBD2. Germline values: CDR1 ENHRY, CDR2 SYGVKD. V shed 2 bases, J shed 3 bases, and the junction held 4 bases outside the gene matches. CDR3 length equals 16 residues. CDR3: CAISETGGRGANVLTF. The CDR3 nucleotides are TGTGCCATCAGTGAGACGGGGGGTCGTGGGGCCAACGTCCTGACTTTC.

The chain's CDR3 is CASSSQGAGGELFF. The CDR3 DNA reads TGTGCCAGCAGTTCCCAGGGGGCCGGCGGGGAGCTGTTTTTT. V gene TRBV6-4 combines with J gene TRBJ2-2, with 8 bases lining up with TRBD1. Germline lookup yields CDR1 MRHNA and CDR2 SNTAGT. The V gene end was trimmed by 5 bases and the J gene end by 7 bases; junction bases not matched to a gene: 6. This CDR3 spans 14 amino acids.